This T cell receptor beta chain was retrieved from a study of blood T cell repertoires in COVID-19 (dated by TCRdb to about 2020). Background for the entire study: The collaborator samples originated in the United States, Italy and Spain and spanned the acute and convalescent phases of COVID-19. The repertoires were released in a freely available public database intended as a resource for research on the immune response to SARS-CoV-2. Nearly every sample came with metadata listing a de-identified subject ID, COVID-19 status, age in years and sex. The samples were drawn from two sources: the first 160 participants of the ongoing ImmuneRACE study, and 1,000 to 1,500 subjects contributed by 6 global collaborators. Where HLA class I and class II types were available, the types were taken from metadata supplied by the sample provider, not from assay-based typing. The dataset comprised deeply sampled blood TCRbeta repertoires from subjects exposed to, actively infected with, or recovered from COVID-19. The material from the prospective study consisted of cDNA or gDNA derived from T cells, B-cell-depleted T cells, or PBMCs.

TCRbeta CDR3 regions were amplified from genomic DNA by means of the immunoSEQ Assay, a bias-controlled multiplex PCR. For the original study's pipeline: Within the assay, amplification of reference gene primers was used to estimate how many nucleated cells each sample contained. Sequence reads were collapsed and filtered to measure the absolute abundance of every unique TCRbeta CDR3 rearrangement. For each sample, productive Simpson clonality was calculated as the square root of Simpson's diversity index across productive rearrangements. TCRdb provides this immuneACCESS table in a form limited to in-frame rearrangements. Some clones are lacking; in checked studies, under half of them reflect an unresolved V gene, and why the rest are absent is not known. The V and J calls and clone size come from that table; D and trimming were worked out from the DNA. This sample gives 500,000 to 600,000 clones in total; about 89% of them show up just once. The ten largest clones capture roughly 7.4% of the sample.

In the case of this clone: What this receptor recognizes is not known. No base quality values were provided; no much bigger clone lies one nucleotide off.

One collaborating source in Seattle enrolled patients while the patients were actively infected and followed the patients over time throughout the course of disease. Each collaborating institution followed its own protocols to collect whole blood in K2EDTA tubes. For TCRbeta analysis, collaborators shipped samples in one of three forms: frozen whole blood, isolated PBMCs, or DNA extracted from either of those sample types. The CDR3 sequence holds 14 residues, the cysteine and phenylalanine included. Solely the CDR3 DNA is kept, with 42 bases framed from the first base. CDR1 SNHLY and CDR2 FYNNEI were looked up in the germline V gene. V and J are truncated by 6 bases and 8 bases respectively, leaving an intervening sequence of 17 bases. Study-level results and caveats: The amount of clinical and demographic metadata varied by source and participant and was provided uncurated.

This sequence originates from a woman aged 50 to 65 with COVID-19, enrolled during active disease. What was sequenced was peripheral blood. Rearrangement joined TRBV2 to TRBJ1-3, with TRBD1 tentatively as D gene (6 bases match). CDR3 region: CASRSRQGGDTIYF. The nucleotide sequence is TGTGCCAGCAGATCCAGACAAGGGGGGGACACCATATATTTT.